Shown below are 27 T cell receptor beta chains from a single sample sequenced in a study of OX40 agonist ivuxolimab in advanced cancers. Only in-frame clones appear in the TCRdb table, and some are missing; sequencing was by immunoSEQ multiplex PCR. The table records 55,000 to 65,000 clones, around 90% of them present only once. The sample was CD4+ or CD8+ T cells sorted from blood, taken in a trial of the OX40 agonist ivuxolimab. The origin of the receptors is an adult with an advanced solid tumor such as melanoma, head and neck, liver or kidney cancer.

This sequence joins TRBV19 and TRBJ1-1; D is uncertain. The V end was cut by 5 bases, the J end by 0 bases, with 7 bases between. Germline V gives CDR1 LNHDA, CDR2 SQIVND (reference sequence). CDR3 length: 13 residues. CDR3 coding DNA: TGTGCCAGTAGTCACAGAGTGAACACTGAAGCTTTCTTT. It translates to CASSHRVNTEAFF.

The rearrangement links TRBV7-2 to TRBJ2-7; D is uncertain. The V end lost 7 bases, the J end lost 4 bases, and 20 bases lay between the germline ends. This CDR3 contains 15 residues. The germline gives CDR1 SGHTA, CDR2 FQGNSA. The CDR3 reads CASTPRDRSPYEQYF. The CDR3 coding sequence is TGTGCCAGCACCCCTAGGGATAGATCTCCGTACGAGCAGTACTTC. The variable domain in full, completed from reference TRBV7-2 and TRBJ2-7, reads GAGVSQSPSNKVTEKGKDVELRCDPISGHTALYWYRQSLGQGLEFLIYFQGNSAPDKSGLPSDRFSAERTGGSVSTLTIQRTQQEDSAVYLCASTPRDRSPYEQYFGPGTRLTVT.

The chain couples TRBV6-5 to TRBJ2-3; 7 bases line up with TRBD1. The length of the CDR3 is 15 residues. The germline V gene encodes CDR1 MNHEY and CDR2 SVGAGI. With V trimmed by 7 bases and J by 3 bases, 10 bases remained unmatched. The CDR3 DNA sequence: TGTGCCAGCACCCGACAGGGAAGGGGGACAGATACGCAGTATTTT. This sequence encodes CASTRQGRGTDTQYF.

The chain recombines TRBV5-6 with TRBJ1-2; TRBD1 matches 7 bases. Germline values: CDR1 SGHDT, CDR2 YYEEEE. The V gene end was trimmed by 4 bases and the J gene end by 4 bases; junction bases not matched to a gene: 4. This CDR3 comprises 13 residues. Here the CDR3 DNA reads TGTGCCAGCAGCCTGGGACAGACCTATGGCTACACCTTC. Translation gives CASSLGQTYGYTF.

The rearrangement uses TRBV19 and TRBJ2-2; D is unclear. The CDR3 is made up of 14 amino acids. Germline V gene sequence: CDR1 LNHDA, CDR2 SQIVND (reference sequence). V was cut by 5 bases and J by 4 bases, with 11 bases left in between. CDR3 sequence (DNA): TGTGCCAGTAGTGACGGACGGGTCACCGGGGAGCTGTTTTTT. This codes for CASSDGRVTGELFF. The full variable domain, rest sourced from reference TRBV19 and TRBJ2-2, is DGGITQSPKYLFRKEGQNVTLSCEQNLNHDAMYWYRQDPGQGLRLIYYSQIVNDFQKGDIAEGYSVSREKKESFPLTVTSAQKNPTAFYLCASSDGRVTGELFFGEGSRLTVL.

The rearrangement links TRBV27 to TRBJ1-6; 7 nucleotides align to TRBD1. After removal of 5 bases from V and 6 bases from J, the junction contained 10 bases not matched to a gene. This CDR3 has 16 residues. Germline V lookup: CDR1 MNHEY, CDR2 SMNVEV (reference sequence). The CDR3 nucleotides are TGTGCCAGCAGTATCCACAGGGGATTGGGTAATTCACCCCTCCACTTT. Protein: CASSIHRGLGNSPLHF.

This chain joins TRBV28 and TRBJ1-1, with 7 bases matching TRBD1. Germline V CDR1 and CDR2: MDHEN, SYDVKM. Unmatched junction bases numbered 4, after V lost 6 bases and J lost 0 bases. CDR3 length: 14 amino acids. The CDR3 protein is CASRGDSMNTEAFF. DNA for the CDR3: TGTGCCAGCAGGGGGGACAGTATGAACACTGAAGCTTTCTTT.

This clone showed up just a few times. The chain has TRBV18 and TRBJ1-2, with a possible D match to TRBD1 (6 bases). CDR1 and CDR2 (germline): KGHSH, LQKENI. Trimming removed 0 bases from V and 4 bases from J, with 9 bases in between. The length of the CDR3 is 14 residues. The CDR3 nucleotides are TGTGCCAGCTCACCACCCACAGGGCTCTATGGCTACACCTTC. This sequence encodes CASSPPTGLYGYTF.

This clone has just one count. The gene calls are TRBV6-1 and TRBJ2-5, with D perhaps assigned TRBD1 or TRBD2 (6 bases each). Germline V CDR1 and CDR2: MNHNS, SASEGT. The CDR3 sequence is 15 residues long. V was cut by 0 bases and J by 7 bases, with 15 bases left in between. The CDR3 coding sequence is TGTGCCAGCAGTGAAGCGCCCTGGGGGGCCGGGACCCAGTACTTC. Its protein product is CASSEAPWGAGTQYF.

The chain is built from TRBV7-2 and TRBJ2-2; D is unclear. In germline, CDR1 is SGHTA, CDR2 FQGNSA. V lost 6 bases and J 5 bases, leaving 13 bases between the germline ends. The CDR3 loop spans 14 amino acids. CDR3 coding DNA: TGTGCCAGCAGAATAGACGTGAGAACCGGGGAGCTGTTTTTT. It codes for CASRIDVRTGELFF.

The sample holds one count of this clone. CDR3 amino acids: CASSLALGLASRDTQYF. The CDR3 DNA sequence: TGTGCCAGCAGCTTGGCTTTGGGACTAGCGTCGAGGGATACGCAGTATTTT. The chain is built from TRBV5-4 and TRBJ2-3; 10 bases map to TRBD2. The germline V gene has CDR1 SGHNT and CDR2 YYREEE (reference sequence). The CDR3 covers 17 residues. J gave up 6 bases and V 0 bases, and 10 bases lay outside the gene matches.

This clone was seen a few times. This sequence joins TRBV7-9 and TRBJ2-1; D remains unclear. The CDR3 spans 15 residues. Germline CDR1 SEHNR, CDR2 FQNEAQ (reference sequence). V was shortened by 5 bases and J by 6 bases, with 17 bases between the two germline ends. CDR3 in amino acids: CASSRKPGPSNEQFF. The CDR3 DNA reads as TGTGCCAGCAGCCGAAAGCCCGGGCCAAGCAATGAGCAGTTCTTC. The variable domain in full, completed from reference TRBV7-9 and TRBJ2-1, reads DTGVSQNPRHKITKRGQNVTFRCDPISEHNRLYWYRQTLGQGPEFLTYFQNEAQLEKSRLLSDRFSAERPKGSFSTLEIQRTEQGDSAMYLCASSRKPGPSNEQFFGPGTRLTVL.

The V call is TRBV6-4, the J call TRBJ2-3, with D perhaps given as TRBD1 or TRBD2 (5 bases each). Per germline, CDR1 MRHNA and CDR2 SNTAGT. The CDR3 runs to 15 residues. V lost 4 bases and J lost 1, with 12 bases in between. CDR3 nucleotide sequence: TGTGCCAGCAGTGCCTCCGGGACCCGCACAGATACGCAGTATTTT. The encoded protein is CASSASGTRTDTQYF.

This clone was seen only once. The V call is TRBV5-1, the J call TRBJ2-3, with D possibly being TRBD2 (5 bases). The V gene lost 0 bases and the J gene lost 1 base, with 6 bases spanning the gap. CDR1 SGHRS and CDR2 YFSETQ come from the germline V gene. The CDR3 contains 14 residues. CDR3 DNA: TGCGCCAGCAGCTTGGGACTACGCACAGATACGCAGTATTTT. Its translation: CASSLGLRTDTQYF.

The chain couples TRBV11-1 to TRBJ2-1; 7 bases agree with TRBD1. Germline CDR1 reads SGHAT; CDR2 reads FQDESV (reference sequence). The CDR3 spans 15 residues. V lost 5 bases to trimming and J lost 5 bases; unmatched junction nucleotides: 9. The CDR3 DNA reads TGTGCCAGCAGCGCCCAAAGGACAGGCCACAATGAGCAGTTCTTC. Protein sequence: CASSAQRTGHNEQFF.

The J gene is TRBJ2-4, the V gene TRBV7-2, with 10 bases that match TRBD1. V gave up 5 bases and J gave up 8 bases; unmatched junction bases: 9. Germline CDR1 reads SGHTA; CDR2 reads FQGNSA. CDR3 length equals 15 residues. CDR3 loop: CASSPGTGEIHIQYF. CDR3 DNA: TGTGCCAGCAGCCCCGGGACAGGGGAGATCCACATTCAGTACTTC.

The CDR3 DNA follows: TGTGCCATCAGGACCGGCGGACAGTACAATGAGCAGTTCTTC. Translated, it gives CAIRTGGQYNEQFF. The gene calls are TRBV10-3 and TRBJ2-1, with D possibly matching TRBD1 (6 bases). Germline assignment: CDR1 ENHRY and CDR2 SYGVKD. Trimming stripped 6 bases from V and 4 bases from J, with 13 bases between. CDR3 length equals 14 residues.

This rearrangement joins TRBV5-6 to TRBJ2-2; TRBD2 aligns across 11 bases. CDR1 and CDR2 (germline): SGHDT, YYEEEE. CDR3 length: 15 amino acids. V trimming: 0 bases; J trimming: 5 bases; junction bases outside the gene matches: 0. CDR3 coding DNA: TGTGCCAGCAGCTTGGTAGCGGGAGGGACCGGGGAGCTGTTTTTT. Translating gives CASSLVAGGTGELFF.

The chain recombines TRBV6-5 with TRBJ2-3; no reliable D call. CDR1 and CDR2 from the germline V gene are MNHEY and SVGAGI. CDR3 length: 11 residues. The germline V and J ends were trimmed by 8 bases and 3 bases, with 6 bases remaining between them. The CDR3 sequence is CASGETDTQYF. In DNA form, the CDR3 reads TGTGCCAGCGGTGAAACAGATACGCAGTATTTT.

The DNA for the CDR3 is TGCAGCGGATCCGGGACTAGCGGGAGGGCCTCGCAGTATTTT. Translating gives CSGSGTSGRASQYF. This chain uses TRBV29-1 with TRBJ2-3; 16 nucleotides agree with TRBD2. CDR3 length: 14 amino acids. V shed 7 bases and J 10 bases; nucleotides not matched to a gene: 8. CDR1 SQVTM and CDR2 ANQGSEA come from the germline V gene.

This chain's CDR3 is CALRGQETQYF. CDR3 DNA: TGTGCCTTGAGGGGGCAAGAGACCCAGTACTTC. The chain links TRBV30 to TRBJ2-5, with D perhaps TRBD1 (6 bases). This CDR3 has 11 residues. Trimming stripped 7 bases from V and 2 bases from J, with 8 bases between. Germline CDR1 GTSNPN, CDR2 SVGIG (reference sequence).

The gene calls are TRBV27 and TRBJ2-7; 14 nucleotides align to TRBD2. Trimming removed 6 bases from V and 5 bases from J; junction bases left unmatched: 3. Germline CDR1 is MNHEY and CDR2 is SMNVEV (reference sequence). This CDR3 has 14 residues. The CDR3 region is CASSQGLAGDEQYF. DNA of the CDR3: TGTGCCAGCAGCCAGGGACTAGCGGGAGACGAGCAGTACTTC.

The chain links TRBV11-3 to TRBJ2-2; the D is unclear. V lost 5 bases and J lost 6, with 10 bases in between. The CDR3 consists of 13 residues. Germline CDR1 is SGHNT and CDR2 is YENEEA. The CDR3 DNA reads as TGTGCCAGCAGCCAATCGGACCCCGGGGAGCTGTTTTTT. Translation gives CASSQSDPGELFF.

The V call is TRBV6-1, the J call TRBJ2-7; TRBD1 aligns across 9 bases. The trim removed 6 bases at V and 7 bases at J, leaving 13 bases unmatched. The germline V gene encodes CDR1 MNHNS and CDR2 SASEGT. This CDR3 has 15 residues. The CDR3 DNA sequence: TGTGCCAGCAGCGGGGACAGGGTAACCCTCCGGGAGCAGTACTTC. It encodes CASSGDRVTLREQYF.

The V gene is TRBV6-6, the J gene TRBJ2-7; TRBD1 matches 10 bases. V was pared by 7 bases and J by 3 bases, with 12 bases of the junction left unmatched. This CDR3 contains 16 residues. The germline V gene has CDR1 MNHNY and CDR2 SVGAGI (reference sequence). CDR3 region: CASINFWDRGYYEQYF. CDR3 in DNA: TGTGCCAGCATCAATTTTTGGGACAGGGGCTACTACGAGCAGTACTTC.

This clone occurred a few times. The chain couples TRBV7-9 to TRBJ2-3; D uncertain. Looked up from germline, CDR1 is SEHNR and CDR2 is FQNEAQ (reference sequence). V was shortened by 5 bases and J by 0 bases, with 9 bases between the two germline ends. The CDR3 has 14 residues. CDR3 residues: CASSRPISTDTQYF. The DNA for the CDR3 is TGTGCCAGCAGCCGCCCGATCAGCACAGATACGCAGTATTTT.

This clone was picked up a small number of times. This chain connects TRBV4-1 to TRBJ1-5; the D is unclear. The germline V gene has CDR1 MGHRA and CDR2 YSYEKL. Trimming shortened V by 1 base and J by 1 base, and 8 bases separated the two germline ends. The CDR3 has 15 residues. The CDR3 region has the DNA TGCGCCAGCAGCCAAGTTCAGTGGAGCAATCAGCCCCAGCATTTT. This sequence encodes CASSQVQWSNQPQHF.